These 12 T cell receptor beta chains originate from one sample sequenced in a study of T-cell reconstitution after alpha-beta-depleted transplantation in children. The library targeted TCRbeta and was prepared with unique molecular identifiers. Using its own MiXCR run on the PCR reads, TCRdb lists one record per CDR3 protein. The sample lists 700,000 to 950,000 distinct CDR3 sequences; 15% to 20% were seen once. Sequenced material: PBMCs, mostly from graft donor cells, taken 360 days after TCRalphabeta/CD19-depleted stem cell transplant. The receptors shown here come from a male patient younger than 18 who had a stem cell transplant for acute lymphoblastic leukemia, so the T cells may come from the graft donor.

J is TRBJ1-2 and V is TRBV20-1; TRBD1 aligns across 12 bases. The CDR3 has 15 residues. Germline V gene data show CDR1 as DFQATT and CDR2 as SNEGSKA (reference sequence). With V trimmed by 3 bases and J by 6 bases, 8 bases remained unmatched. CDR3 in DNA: TGCAGTGCTAGCCCCCGGGACAGGGGGCCTAATGGCTACACCTTC. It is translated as CSASPRDRGPNGYTF.

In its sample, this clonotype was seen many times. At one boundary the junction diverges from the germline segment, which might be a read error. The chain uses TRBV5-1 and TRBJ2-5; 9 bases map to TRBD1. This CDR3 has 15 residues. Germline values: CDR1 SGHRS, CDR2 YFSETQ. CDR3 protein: CASSLGTGRQETQYF. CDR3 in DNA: TGTGCCAGCAGCCTTGGGACAGGGCGGCAAGAGACCCAGTACTTC. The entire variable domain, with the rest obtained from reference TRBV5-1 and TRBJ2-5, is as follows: KAGVTQTPRYLIKTRGQQVTLSCSPISGHRSVSWYQQTPGQGLQFLFEYFSETQRNKGNFPGRFSGRQFSNSRSEMNVSTLELGDSALYLCASSLGTGRQETQYFGPGTRLLVL.

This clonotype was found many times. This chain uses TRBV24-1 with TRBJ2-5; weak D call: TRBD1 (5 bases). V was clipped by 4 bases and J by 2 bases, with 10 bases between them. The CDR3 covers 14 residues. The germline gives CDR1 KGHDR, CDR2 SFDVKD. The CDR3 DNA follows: TGTGCCACCAGTGACTCAAGGACACAAGAGACCCAGTACTTC. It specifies CATSDSRTQETQYF.

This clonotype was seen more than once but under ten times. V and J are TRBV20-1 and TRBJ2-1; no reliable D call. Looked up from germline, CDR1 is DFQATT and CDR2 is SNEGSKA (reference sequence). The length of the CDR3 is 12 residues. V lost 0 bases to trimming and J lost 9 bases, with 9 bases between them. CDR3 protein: CSARDPAREQFF. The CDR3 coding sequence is TGCAGTGCTAGAGATCCGGCGCGTGAGCAGTTCTTC.

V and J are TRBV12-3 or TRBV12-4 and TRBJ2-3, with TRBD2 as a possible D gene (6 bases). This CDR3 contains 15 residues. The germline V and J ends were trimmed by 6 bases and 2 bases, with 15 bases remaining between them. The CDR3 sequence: CASRGGPRITDTQYF. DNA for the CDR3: TGTGCCAGCAGGGGGGGACCCCGGATCACAGATACGCAGTATTTT.

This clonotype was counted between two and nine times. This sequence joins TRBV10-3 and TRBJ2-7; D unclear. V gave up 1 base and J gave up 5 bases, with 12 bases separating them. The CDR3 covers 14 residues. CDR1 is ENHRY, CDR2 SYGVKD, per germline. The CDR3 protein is CAISEYEEMDEQYF. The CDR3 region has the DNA TGTGCCATCAGTGAGTACGAAGAAATGGACGAGCAGTACTTC.

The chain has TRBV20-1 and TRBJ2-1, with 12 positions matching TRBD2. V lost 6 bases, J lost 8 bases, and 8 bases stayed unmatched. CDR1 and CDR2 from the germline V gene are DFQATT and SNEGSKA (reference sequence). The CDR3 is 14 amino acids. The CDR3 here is CSAPGTSGLDEQFF. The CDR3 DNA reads TGCAGTGCCCCCGGGACTAGCGGGCTCGATGAGCAGTTCTTC.

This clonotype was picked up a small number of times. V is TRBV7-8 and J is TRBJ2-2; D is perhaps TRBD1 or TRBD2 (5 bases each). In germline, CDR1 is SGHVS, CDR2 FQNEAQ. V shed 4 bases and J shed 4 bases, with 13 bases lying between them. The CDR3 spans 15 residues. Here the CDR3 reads CASSSLQGATGELFF. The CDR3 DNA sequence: TGTGCCAGCAGCTCGCTCCAGGGAGCCACCGGGGAGCTGTTTTTT.

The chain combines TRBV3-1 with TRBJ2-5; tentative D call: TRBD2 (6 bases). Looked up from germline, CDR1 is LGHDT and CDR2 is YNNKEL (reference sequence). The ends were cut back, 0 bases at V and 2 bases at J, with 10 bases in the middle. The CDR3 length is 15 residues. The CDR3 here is CASSQDEAGQETQYF. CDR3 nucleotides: TGTGCCAGCAGCCAAGATGAAGCGGGTCAAGAGACCCAGTACTTC.

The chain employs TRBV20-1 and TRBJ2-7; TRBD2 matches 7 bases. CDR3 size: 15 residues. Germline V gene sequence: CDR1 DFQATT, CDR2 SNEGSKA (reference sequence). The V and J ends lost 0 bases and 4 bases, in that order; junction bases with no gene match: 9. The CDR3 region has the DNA TGCAGTGCTAGAGATGTGACGGGAGGTGGGTACGAGCAGTACTTC. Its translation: CSARDVTGGGYEQYF.

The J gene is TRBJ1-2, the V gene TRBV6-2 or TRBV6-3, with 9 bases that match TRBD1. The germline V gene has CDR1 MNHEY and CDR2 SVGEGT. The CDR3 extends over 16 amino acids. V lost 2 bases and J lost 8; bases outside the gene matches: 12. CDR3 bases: TGTGCCAGCAGTTACGTGTCAATTGGGACAGGGCAAGGCTACACCTTC. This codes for CASSYVSIGTGQGYTF.

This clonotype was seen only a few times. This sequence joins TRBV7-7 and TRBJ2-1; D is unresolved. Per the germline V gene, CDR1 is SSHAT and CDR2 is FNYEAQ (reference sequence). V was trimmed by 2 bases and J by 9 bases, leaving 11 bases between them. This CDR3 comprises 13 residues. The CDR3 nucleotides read TGTGCCAGCAGCTTAAATGGATTTGGTGAGCAGTTCTTC. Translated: CASSLNGFGEQFF.